This record concerns one T cell receptor beta chain sequence. Its antigen is unknown. These data are taken from a study of T-cell memory formation after mild COVID-19. Whole-study context: TCR clustering was largely donor specific. Study observations and caveats: Pre-infection memory already had some responding clones, implying cross-reactive memory joined. Among CD4+ contracting clones, most were CM and EM, and CD8+ ones EMRA. Clones shrinking between day 15 and 85 showed a balanced CD4/CD8 split, and those that grew later tilted toward CD4+.

The CDR3 covers 15 residues. V lost 8 bases to trimming and J lost 4 bases; unmatched junction nucleotides: 13. TCRdb passed the 5' RACE reads through MiXCR, listing each CDR3 protein once. The sample lists around 410,000 distinct CDR3 sequences, 20% to 30% occurring once. The sequenced sample consisted of PBMCs or a T cell subset sorted from them (not recorded which). This rearrangement joins TRBV12-3 or TRBV12-4 to TRBJ1-2; 7 bases are a match to TRBD1. The receptor was isolated from an adult woman who had mild COVID-19 (a few samples of this study predate the infection). Cell type and time point are not known. CDR3 coding DNA: TGTGCCAGCGGGCTTATAGGGGACAGCGCCTATGGCTACACCTTC. Its translation: CASGLIGDSAYGYTF.